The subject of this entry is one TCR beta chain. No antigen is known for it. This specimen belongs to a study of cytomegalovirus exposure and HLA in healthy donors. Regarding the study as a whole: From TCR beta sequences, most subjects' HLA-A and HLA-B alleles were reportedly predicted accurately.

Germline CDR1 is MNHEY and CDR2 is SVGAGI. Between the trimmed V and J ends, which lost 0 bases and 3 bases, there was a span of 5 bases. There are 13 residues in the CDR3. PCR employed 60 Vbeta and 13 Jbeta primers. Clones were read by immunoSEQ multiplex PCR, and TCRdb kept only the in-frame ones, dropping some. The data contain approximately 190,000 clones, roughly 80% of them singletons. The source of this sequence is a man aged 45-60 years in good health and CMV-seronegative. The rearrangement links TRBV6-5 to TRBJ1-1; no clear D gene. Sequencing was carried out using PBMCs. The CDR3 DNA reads TGTGCCAGCAGTTACTCCCCAGACACTGAAGCTTTCTTT. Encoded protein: CASSYSPDTEAFF.